The 19 T cell receptor beta chains in this list originate from one sample, sequenced in a study of cytomegalovirus exposure and HLA in healthy donors. Some clones are missing from TCRdb's copy, which holds only in-frame ones; the method was immunoSEQ multiplex PCR. The sample carries around 130,000 clones, around nine tenths recorded once. The specimen sequenced was PBMCs. The receptors come from a man aged 25-45 years in good health and CMV-seronegative.

V gene TRBV9 combines with J gene TRBJ2-2, with D perhaps TRBD2 (7 bases). The germline CDR1 and CDR2 sequences are SGDLS and YYNGEE. The CDR3 runs to 15 residues. V was pared by 0 bases and J by 7 bases, with 13 bases between. The CDR3 bases are TGTGCCAGCAGCGTAGATGGGGGGGCTTTCGGGGAGCTGTTTTTT. The encoded protein is CASSVDGGAFGELFF.

This sequence joins TRBV10-2 and TRBJ2-2, with D unresolved. The germline V gene has CDR1 WSHSY and CDR2 SAAADI. Trimming left V 2 bases short and J 6 bases short, with 10 bases between. The CDR3 runs 14 residues. The CDR3: CASSEVYSAGELFF. As DNA, the CDR3 is TGCGCCAGCAGTGAGGTGTATAGTGCCGGGGAGCTGTTTTTT.

This chain joins TRBV29-1 and TRBJ2-1; 7 bases align to TRBD1. Unmatched junction bases numbered 9, after V lost 3 bases and J lost 4 bases. The CDR3 length is 15 residues. Looked up from germline, CDR1 is SQVTM and CDR2 is ANQGSEA. The CDR3 sequence: CSVDGVGDSYNEQFF. DNA of the CDR3: TGCAGCGTTGACGGCGTGGGGGACAGTTACAATGAGCAGTTCTTC.

This chain uses TRBV7-8 with TRBJ2-5; D is perhaps TRBD2 (6 bases). Trimming cost V 11 bases and J 2 bases, with 15 bases left between them. Looked up from germline, CDR1 is SGHVS and CDR2 is FQNEAQ. This CDR3 region has 13 residues. The CDR3 DNA reads TGTGCCGTCGCCGGAGGGCAGCAAGAGACCCAGTACTTC. Amino acid sequence: CAVAGGQQETQYF.

This clone appeared a single time. Here the CDR3 reads CASSQDEGTYGYTF. The CDR3 DNA reads as TGCGCCAGCAGCCAAGATGAGGGAACTTATGGCTACACCTTC. The chain recombines TRBV4-1 with TRBJ1-2; D is undetermined. Germline V gene data show CDR1 as MGHRA and CDR2 as YSYEKL. The CDR3 runs 14 residues. The V end was cut by 0 bases, the J end by 5 bases, with 10 bases between.

The chain joins TRBV6-1 to TRBJ1-5; D perhaps matches TRBD1 (5 bases). This CDR3 has 15 amino acids. Germline values: CDR1 MNHNS, CDR2 SASEGT. Trimming stripped 1 base from V and 7 bases from J, with 14 bases between. In DNA, the CDR3 is TGTGCCAGCAGTGAAGGACAGACCCGAGGACAGCCCCAGCATTTT. It yields the protein CASSEGQTRGQPQHF.

The J gene is TRBJ2-7, the V gene TRBV28; D possibly corresponds to TRBD1 (6 bases). The V gene lost 5 bases and the J gene lost 4 bases, with 12 bases spanning the gap. The germline gives CDR1 MDHEN, CDR2 SYDVKM. This CDR3 spans 13 amino acids. CDR3 in DNA: TGTGCCAGCAGTGCCCAGGGGCCTTACGAGCAGTACTTC. It codes for CASSAQGPYEQYF.

V gene TRBV6-5 combines with J gene TRBJ1-2, with TRBD1 as a possible D gene (5 bases). The CDR3 consists of 13 residues. CDR1 is MNHEY, CDR2 SVGAGI, per germline. V was trimmed by 5 bases and J by 6 bases, leaving 13 bases between them. This CDR3 reads CASSKVGLDGYTF. In DNA form, the CDR3 reads TGTGCCAGCAGTAAAGTGGGGCTGGATGGCTACACCTTC.

The J gene is TRBJ2-3, the V gene TRBV5-4, with 8 bases fitting TRBD1. CDR3 length equals 16 residues. CDR1 and CDR2 from the germline V gene are SGHNT and YYREEE (reference sequence). V gave up 4 bases and J gave up 2 bases; unmatched junction bases: 9. The CDR3 DNA reads as TGTGCCAGCAGCCCCGGGACAGGATTTGACACAGATACGCAGTATTTT. Protein: CASSPGTGFDTDTQYF. Variable domain in full (rest from reference TRBV5-4 and TRBJ2-3): ETGVTQSPTHLIKTRGQQVTLRCSSQSGHNTVSWYQQALGQGPQFIFQYYREEENGRGNFPPRFSGLQFPNYSSELNVNALELDDSALYLCASSPGTGFDTDTQYFGPGTRLTVL.

The chain joins TRBV5-4 to TRBJ2-3; D not resolved. This CDR3 is 15 amino acids long. Germline loops: CDR1 SGHNT, CDR2 YYREEE (reference sequence). V was trimmed by 4 bases and J by 0 bases, leaving 12 bases between them. The CDR3, as DNA: TGTGCCAGCAGCCAATATTATACTAGCACAGATACGCAGTATTTT. As protein: CASSQYYTSTDTQYF.

The chain combines TRBV5-1 with TRBJ1-4; 7 nucleotides align to TRBD1. The germline gives CDR1 SGHRS, CDR2 YFSETQ. There are 13 residues in the CDR3. The J segment lost 8 bases and the V segment lost 7 bases, leaving 8 bases of the junction unmatched. Written as DNA, the CDR3 is TGCGCCAGCCGAACGGGACAGAAAGAAAAACTGTTTTTT. It encodes CASRTGQKEKLFF.

Regarding this clone: This sample includes further DNA sequences coding for the same CDR3. The chain combines TRBV6-5 with TRBJ1-1, with D possibly matching TRBD1 (5 bases). V was trimmed by 0 bases and J by 1 base, leaving 9 bases between them. The germline V gene encodes CDR1 MNHEY and CDR2 SVGAGI. This CDR3 has 15 amino acids. CDR3 region: CASSYSSQGNTEAFF. The CDR3 DNA follows: TGTGCCAGCAGTTACTCGAGTCAGGGGAACACTGAAGCTTTCTTT.

The rearrangement joins TRBV28 to TRBJ2-7; D is ambiguous. CDR3 size: 12 residues. Trimming stripped 5 bases from V and 3 bases from J, with 8 bases between. Germline values: CDR1 MDHEN, CDR2 SYDVKM. The DNA of the CDR3 is TGTGCCAGCAGTCCAAACAGCTACGAGCAGTACTTC. As protein: CASSPNSYEQYF.

The gene calls are TRBV5-4 and TRBJ2-7, with TRBD2 matching 7 bases. V trimming: 2 bases; J trimming: 5 bases; junction bases outside the gene matches: 10. Germline V gene data show CDR1 as SGHNT and CDR2 as YYREEE (reference sequence). The CDR3 has 15 amino acids. CDR3 residues: CASSFSAGRSDEQYF. CDR3 DNA sequence: TGTGCCAGCAGCTTCTCAGCGGGGAGGTCTGACGAGCAGTACTTC. The full variable domain, its missing parts supplied by reference TRBV5-4 and TRBJ2-7, is ETGVTQSPTHLIKTRGQQVTLRCSSQSGHNTVSWYQQALGQGPQFIFQYYREEENGRGNFPPRFSGLQFPNYSSELNVNALELDDSALYLCASSFSAGRSDEQYFGPGTRLTVT.

This clone was counted once. The chain couples TRBV28 to TRBJ1-2, with D possibly being TRBD1 (6 bases). V was shortened by 3 bases and J by 1 base, with 15 bases between the two germline ends. Germline V CDR1 and CDR2: MDHEN, SYDVKM. This CDR3 is 16 amino acids long. The chain's CDR3 is CASSLSLGQSNYGYTF. In nucleotides, the CDR3 is TGTGCCAGCAGTTTGTCGTTAGGACAGAGTAACTATGGCTACACCTTC.

This chain uses TRBV20-1 with TRBJ2-1; 7 bases agree with TRBD2. The V gene end was trimmed by 3 bases and the J gene end by 12 bases; junction bases not matched to a gene: 5. The germline CDR1 and CDR2 sequences are DFQATT and SNEGSKA (reference sequence). The CDR3 is made up of 11 amino acids. Written as DNA, the CDR3 is TGCAGTGCTAGCGGGGGGTCCTCGCAGTTCTTC. As protein: CSASGGSSQFF.

This clone came up many times. The chain combines TRBV19 with TRBJ1-6, with a possible D match to TRBD1 (6 bases). Germline-derived CDR1 and CDR2 are LNHDA and SQIVND (reference sequence). The CDR3 is 14 amino acids. Between the trimmed V and J ends, which lost 6 bases and 6 bases, there was a span of 12 bases. The CDR3 sequence is CASSFGGANSPLHF. In DNA, the CDR3 is TGTGCCAGTAGCTTTGGGGGCGCTAATTCACCCCTCCACTTT.

The chain joins TRBV18 to TRBJ1-5; 7 bases are a match to TRBD1. Germline trimming cut 6 bases from V and 8 bases from J; bases unmatched to any gene: 10. CDR3 size: 14 residues. Germline assignment: CDR1 KGHSH and CDR2 LQKENI. Here the CDR3 reads CASSPTTGSEPQHF. The CDR3 coding sequence is TGTGCCAGCTCCCCTACGACAGGGTCAGAGCCCCAGCATTTT.

This clone appeared a single time. The chain uses TRBV7-2 and TRBJ2-5; no clear D. The CDR3 runs to 13 residues. CDR1 and CDR2 from the germline V gene are SGHTA and FQGNSA. V was pared by 2 bases and J by 4 bases, with 8 bases between. CDR3 coding DNA: TGTGCCAGCAGCTTACCCGGGTCAGAGACCCAGTACTTC. Translation: CASSLPGSETQYF.